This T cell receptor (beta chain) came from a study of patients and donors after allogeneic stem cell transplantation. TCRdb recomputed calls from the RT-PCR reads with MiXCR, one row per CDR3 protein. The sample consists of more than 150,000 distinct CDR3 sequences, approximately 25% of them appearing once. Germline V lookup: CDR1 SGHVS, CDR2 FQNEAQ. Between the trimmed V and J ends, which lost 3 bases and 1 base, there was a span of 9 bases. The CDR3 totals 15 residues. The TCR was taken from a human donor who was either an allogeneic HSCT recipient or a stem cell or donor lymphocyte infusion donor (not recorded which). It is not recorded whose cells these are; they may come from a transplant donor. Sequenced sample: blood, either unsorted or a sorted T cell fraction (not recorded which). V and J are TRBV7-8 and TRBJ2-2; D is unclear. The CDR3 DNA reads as TGTGCCAGCAGCTTCCCCGCAAAGAACACCGGGGAGCTGTTTTTT. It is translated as CASSFPAKNTGELFF.